This TCR beta chain was obtained from a study of blood T cell repertoires in COVID-19. The overall study: Researchers got acute and convalescent COVID-19 samples from the United States, Italy and Spain.

This clone was observed once. Data came from immunoSEQ multiplex PCR; TCRdb stores just in-frame clones and leaves some out. The sample lists 93,000 or so clones; around 84% were seen once. The sample consisted of peripheral blood. The sequence came from a human donor in a cohort sampled during active COVID-19.

CDR3 in amino acids: CASSETGTGSYGYTF. The CDR3 DNA is TGTGCCAGCAGTGAAACCGGGACAGGGAGCTATGGCTACACCTTC. V is TRBV6-1 and J is TRBJ1-2, with 9 bases that match TRBD1. Germline CDR1 MNHNS, CDR2 SASEGT. CDR3 length: 15 amino acids. Unmatched junction bases numbered 5, after V lost 2 bases and J lost 4 bases.